This is a list of T cell receptor beta chains from one sample in a study of blood T cell repertoires in COVID-19. Some clones are missing from TCRdb's copy, which holds only in-frame ones; the method was immunoSEQ multiplex PCR. The profile shows 250,000 to 350,000 clones, roughly 89% of them singletons. Sequencing input: PBMCs or T cells enriched from blood (not recorded which). All receptors come from a young woman with acute COVID-19. Each CDR3 is given with its conserved first and last residue. The order of the fields is clone size, D gene, V gene, J gene, CDR3 protein, CDR3 DNA. A D gene is named only where the DNA matches it firmly. Rows give clone size only sometimes, using once, few, many, or a class for an expanded clone.

abundance: NA
d_gene: NA
v_gene: TRBV30
j_gene: TRBJ2-7
CDR3aa: CAWTGLSYEQYF
CDR3nt: TGTGCCTGGACAGGCTTATCCTACGAGCAGTACTTC

abundance: NA
d_gene: TRBD1
v_gene: TRBV5-1
j_gene: TRBJ1-4
CDR3aa: CASSYKGAAEKLFF
CDR3nt: TGCGCCAGCAGCTATAAGGGGGCCGCTGAAAAACTGTTTTTT

abundance: NA
d_gene: TRBD1
v_gene: TRBV6-5
j_gene: TRBJ2-7
CDR3aa: CASTGTGPSAQYF
CDR3nt: TGTGCCAGCACTGGGACAGGCCCCTCGGCGCAGTACTTC

abundance: NA
d_gene: NA
v_gene: TRBV2
j_gene: TRBJ1-5
CDR3aa: CASGSLEGQPQHF
CDR3nt: TGTGCCAGCGGGAGTTTGGAGGGTCAGCCCCAGCATTTT

abundance: NA
d_gene: NA
v_gene: TRBV19
j_gene: TRBJ2-6
CDR3aa: CASTQGGPRSGANVLTF
CDR3nt: TGTGCCAGTACCCAGGGGGGACCCCGCTCTGGGGCCAACGTCCTGACTTTC

abundance: NA
d_gene: NA
v_gene: TRBV18
j_gene: TRBJ1-6
CDR3aa: CASSPQKLDNSPLHF
CDR3nt: TGTGCCAGCTCACCACAAAAACTGGATAATTCACCCCTCCACTTT

abundance: NA
d_gene: NA
v_gene: TRBV28
j_gene: TRBJ1-3
CDR3aa: CASSFWAGGNTIYF
CDR3nt: TGTGCCAGCAGTTTCTGGGCAGGGGGAAACACCATATATTTT

abundance: NA
d_gene: TRBD1
v_gene: TRBV18
j_gene: TRBJ1-1
CDR3aa: CASSRDSEAFF
CDR3nt: TGTGCCAGCTCAAGGGACAGCGAAGCTTTCTTT

abundance: NA
d_gene: TRBD2
v_gene: TRBV6-5
j_gene: TRBJ2-2
CDR3aa: CASSLAGEELFF
CDR3nt: TGTGCCAGCAGTCTAGCGGGAGAGGAGCTGTTTTTT

abundance: NA
d_gene: NA
v_gene: TRBV19
j_gene: TRBJ1-2
CDR3aa: CASSIQGRPLFGYTF
CDR3nt: TGTGCCAGTAGTATCCAGGGCCGTCCTCTTTTTGGCTACACCTTC

abundance: NA
d_gene: TRBD2
v_gene: TRBV19
j_gene: TRBJ2-1
CDR3aa: CASRPVKGTSGSNEQFF
CDR3nt: TGTGCCAGTAGACCCGTCAAGGGGACTAGCGGGAGCAATGAGCAGTTCTTC

abundance: once
d_gene: NA
v_gene: TRBV2
j_gene: TRBJ1-1
CDR3aa: CASSEASGSTEAFF
CDR3nt: TGTGCCAGCAGTGAAGCTTCAGGGTCGACTGAAGCTTTCTTT

abundance: NA
d_gene: NA
v_gene: TRBV30
j_gene: TRBJ1-2
CDR3aa: CAWGSGASFGYTF
CDR3nt: TGTGCCTGGGGCTCAGGGGCCAGCTTCGGCTACACCTTC

abundance: NA
d_gene: TRBD1
v_gene: TRBV7-9
j_gene: TRBJ1-1
CDR3aa: CASSPWGRGRLSGSEAFF
CDR3nt: TGTGCCAGCAGCCCCTGGGGAAGGGGGCGTCTCTCAGGATCTGAAGCTTTCTTT

abundance: NA
d_gene: TRBD2
v_gene: TRBV29-1
j_gene: TRBJ2-3
CDR3aa: CSVEVAGGVYF
CDR3nt: TGCAGCGTTGAGGTAGCGGGAGGGGTGTATTTT

abundance: NA
d_gene: TRBD1
v_gene: TRBV28
j_gene: TRBJ2-7
CDR3aa: CASSRAVLTGRYEQYF
CDR3nt: TGTGCCAGCAGTCGAGCGGTGTTGACAGGGCGCTACGAGCAGTACTTC

abundance: once
d_gene: NA
v_gene: TRBV5-6
j_gene: TRBJ2-7
CDR3aa: CASSLGGGNDEQYF
CDR3nt: TGTGCCAGCAGCTTAGGAGGAGGGAACGACGAGCAGTACTTC

abundance: once
d_gene: NA
v_gene: TRBV3-1/TRBV3-2
j_gene: TRBJ2-7
CDR3aa: CASSPFGGSYEQYF
CDR3nt: TGTGCCAGCAGCCCATTCGGGGGCTCCTACGAGCAGTACTTC

abundance: few
d_gene: TRBD1
v_gene: TRBV29-1
j_gene: TRBJ1-1
CDR3aa: CSATTGTGGLEAFF
CDR3nt: TGCAGCGCGACAACCGGGACAGGCGGCCTTGAGGCTTTCTTT

abundance: NA
d_gene: TRBD2
v_gene: TRBV4-1
j_gene: TRBJ2-2
CDR3aa: CASSQASGRKTGELFF
CDR3nt: TGCGCCAGCAGCCAAGCTAGCGGGAGGAAAACCGGGGAGCTGTTTTTT

abundance: NA
d_gene: NA
v_gene: TRBV3-1/TRBV3-2
j_gene: TRBJ2-5
CDR3aa: CASSPPHFQETQYF
CDR3nt: TGTGCCAGCAGCCCCCCCCACTTCCAAGAGACCCAGTACTTC

abundance: NA
d_gene: TRBD2
v_gene: TRBV5-1
j_gene: TRBJ2-5
CDR3aa: CASNRLAGSTETQYF
CDR3nt: TGCGCCAGCAATCGGCTAGCGGGATCGACAGAGACCCAGTACTTC

abundance: NA
d_gene: NA
v_gene: TRBV28
j_gene: TRBJ2-3
CDR3aa: CASSLRGLNTDTQYF
CDR3nt: TGTGCCAGCAGTCTAAGGGGACTTAACACAGATACGCAGTATTTT

abundance: once
d_gene: TRBD1
v_gene: TRBV2
j_gene: TRBJ2-7
CDR3aa: CASSFSGTGFAEQYF
CDR3nt: TGTGCCAGCAGTTTTTCCGGGACAGGGTTTGCGGAGCAGTACTTC

abundance: once
d_gene: NA
v_gene: TRBV6-5
j_gene: TRBJ2-7
CDR3aa: CASSYSATLSYEQYF
CDR3nt: TGTGCCAGCAGTTACTCGGCAACATTATCCTACGAGCAGTACTTC

abundance: NA
d_gene: TRBD2
v_gene: TRBV11-3
j_gene: TRBJ2-5
CDR3aa: CASSFSGTQETQYF
CDR3nt: TGTGCCAGCAGCTTTAGCGGGACGCAAGAGACCCAGTACTTC

abundance: once
d_gene: TRBD1
v_gene: TRBV2
j_gene: TRBJ1-2
CDR3aa: CASSELRQGAVSYGYTF
CDR3nt: TGTGCCAGCAGTGAACTGCGACAGGGGGCTGTAAGCTATGGCTACACCTTC

abundance: NA
d_gene: NA
v_gene: TRBV5-1
j_gene: TRBJ2-7
CDR3aa: CASSLSRDYEQYF
CDR3nt: TGCGCCAGCAGCTTGTCCAGGGACTACGAGCAGTACTTC

abundance: NA
d_gene: TRBD1
v_gene: TRBV5-1
j_gene: TRBJ2-7
CDR3aa: CASSWGQGAKYEQYF
CDR3nt: TGCGCCAGCAGCTGGGGACAGGGTGCCAAATACGAGCAGTACTTC

abundance: NA
d_gene: NA
v_gene: TRBV3-1/TRBV3-2
j_gene: TRBJ1-3
CDR3aa: CASSQRQDSGNTIYF
CDR3nt: TGTGCCAGCAGCCAACGACAGGACTCTGGAAACACCATATATTTT

abundance: NA
d_gene: TRBD1
v_gene: TRBV6-6
j_gene: TRBJ2-7
CDR3aa: CASRPGQMYEQYF
CDR3nt: TGTGCCAGCAGACCGGGACAGATGTACGAGCAGTACTTC

abundance: NA
d_gene: TRBD2
v_gene: TRBV29-1
j_gene: TRBJ2-7
CDR3aa: CSVAVGGETYEQYF
CDR3nt: TGCAGCGTGGCCGTTGGGGGGGAAACCTACGAGCAGTACTTC

abundance: NA
d_gene: NA
v_gene: TRBV9
j_gene: TRBJ1-6
CDR3aa: CASSVGVAGSPLHF
CDR3nt: TGTGCCAGCAGCGTAGGGGTAGCGGGTTCACCCCTCCACTTT

abundance: NA
d_gene: NA
v_gene: TRBV27
j_gene: TRBJ1-5
CDR3aa: CASSPQTGNQPQHF
CDR3nt: TGTGCCAGCAGTCCTCAAACAGGGAATCAGCCCCAGCATTTT

abundance: few
d_gene: TRBD1
v_gene: TRBV7-9
j_gene: TRBJ2-7
CDR3aa: CASSPRTGHYEQYF
CDR3nt: TGTGCCAGCAGCCCTCGGACAGGGCACTACGAGCAGTACTTC

abundance: NA
d_gene: TRBD2
v_gene: TRBV3-1/TRBV3-2
j_gene: TRBJ2-5
CDR3aa: CASSQVGRRREETQYF
CDR3nt: TGTGCCAGCAGCCAAGTCGGGAGGAGGAGGGAAGAGACCCAGTACTTC

abundance: NA
d_gene: NA
v_gene: TRBV13
j_gene: TRBJ2-5
CDR3aa: CASTDGGNPYF
CDR3nt: TGTGCCAGCACGGACGGCGGGAATCCGTACTTC

abundance: NA
d_gene: TRBD1
v_gene: TRBV5-5
j_gene: TRBJ2-5
CDR3aa: CASSPGTAQLQETQYF
CDR3nt: TGTGCCAGCAGCCCAGGGACAGCTCAACTCCAAGAGACCCAGTACTTC

abundance: NA
d_gene: TRBD2
v_gene: TRBV28
j_gene: TRBJ2-3
CDR3aa: CASSPAASGRTDTQYF
CDR3nt: TGTGCCAGCAGTCCCGCCGCGAGCGGGAGGACAGATACGCAGTATTTT

abundance: NA
d_gene: TRBD2
v_gene: TRBV7-6
j_gene: TRBJ2-1
CDR3aa: CASSKTSGKEGEQFF
CDR3nt: TGTGCCAGCAGCAAGACTAGCGGGAAGGAGGGTGAGCAGTTCTTC

abundance: NA
d_gene: NA
v_gene: TRBV12-3/TRBV12-4
j_gene: TRBJ2-7
CDR3aa: CASSPLAGVGQYF
CDR3nt: TGTGCCAGCAGTCCATTGGCAGGGGTAGGGCAGTACTTC

abundance: NA
d_gene: NA
v_gene: TRBV6-5
j_gene: TRBJ1-1
CDR3aa: CASSYSRGEAFF
CDR3nt: TGTGCCAGCAGTTACAGCAGGGGTGAAGCTTTCTTT

abundance: NA
d_gene: NA
v_gene: TRBV14
j_gene: TRBJ2-1
CDR3aa: CASSRLLSSYNEQFF
CDR3nt: TGTGCCAGCAGCCGTCTCCTGAGCTCCTACAATGAGCAGTTCTTC

abundance: NA
d_gene: NA
v_gene: TRBV28
j_gene: TRBJ2-3
CDR3aa: CASWGVDTDTQYF
CDR3nt: TGTGCCAGTTGGGGAGTAGACACAGATACGCAGTATTTT

abundance: NA
d_gene: NA
v_gene: TRBV4-2
j_gene: TRBJ1-1
CDR3aa: CASSQGREGTEAFF
CDR3nt: TGTGCCAGCAGCCAAGGCCGGGAGGGAACTGAAGCTTTCTTT

abundance: NA
d_gene: NA
v_gene: TRBV10-1
j_gene: TRBJ2-1
CDR3aa: CASSEPGGISYNEQFF
CDR3nt: TGCGCCAGCAGTGAGCCTGGGGGGATCTCCTACAATGAGCAGTTCTTC

abundance: few
d_gene: NA
v_gene: TRBV28
j_gene: TRBJ1-2
CDR3aa: CASSSSPGSLGYGYTF
CDR3nt: TGTGCCAGCAGTAGTTCGCCGGGTAGTCTTGGCTATGGCTACACCTTC

abundance: many
d_gene: TRBD1
v_gene: TRBV7-9
j_gene: TRBJ2-5
CDR3aa: CASSSRGPETQYF
CDR3nt: TGTGCCAGCAGCAGCAGGGGGCCAGAGACCCAGTACTTC